Described below is a single T cell receptor beta chain sequence and its context. Its antigen remains unknown. This record comes from a study of blood T cells in healthy people across ages. Turning to the study itself: Roughly one uniquely barcoded beta molecule per two T cells was captured. Findings of the study overall: Percentage of naive T cells showed a strong correlation with TCR beta diversity.

V lost 6 bases to trimming and J lost 2 bases, with 18 bases between them. CDR3 size: 16 residues. CDR1 and CDR2 from the germline V gene are SGHKS and YYEKEE (reference sequence). The use of a sample-barcoded 5' primer and a J-beta primer mix characterized a second PCR of about 7 to 12 cycles. Every cDNA molecule carried a tag from a template-switch adaptor bearing 12 random nucleotides. TCRdb itself ran the 5' RACE reads through MiXCR, one entry per CDR3 protein. The sample holds hundreds of thousands of distinct CDR3 sequences, around 50% seen once. Investigators took 8.5 to 10 milliliters of peripheral blood from every donor.

The genes are TRBV5-5 and TRBJ2-1; a possible D gene is TRBD2 (6 bases). The sequence was collected from a man aged 35-49 years in good health. The specimen was blood. CDR3 protein: CASTRLTGVPYNEQFF. Written as DNA, the CDR3 is TGTGCCAGCACACGACTAACGGGAGTCCCCTACAATGAGCAGTTCTTC.